This entry concerns a single T cell receptor beta chain. Antigen specificity is unknown. Unique molecular identifiers were present in the TCR beta cDNA libraries. MiXCR, run by TCRdb on the PCR reads, gives a single entry per CDR3 protein. The sample carries more than 450,000 distinct CDR3 sequences, around a third recorded once. This sample was taken from a study of post-analysis software for immune sequencing data. Study-level points and caveats: Patients carried four or five TRBV segments more frequently than controls did, and TRBV5-6, TRBV5-1 and TRBV20-1 were among them.

V lost 8 bases to trimming and J lost 6 bases, with 16 bases between them. Germline V gene data show CDR1 as MNHNS and CDR2 as SASEGT. This CDR3 has 13 amino acids. The sequence derives from a girl aged 2 to 17 with multiple sclerosis. V is TRBV6-1 and J is TRBJ1-1; D remains ambiguous. The specimen sequenced was blood. The CDR3 spells CASRLNGRPEAFF. The CDR3 coding sequence is TGTGCCAGCCGACTAAATGGACGCCCTGAAGCTTTCTTT.